This T cell receptor (beta chain) was retrieved from a study of T-cell reconstitution after alpha-beta-depleted transplantation in children. Study-level findings and limits: Expanded graft clones numbering several hundred reportedly gave rise to alpha-beta T cells about two months after transplant. Certain patients had high TCRbeta diversity at day 60, and it came from recipient T cells and thymic progenitors that survived. Once a year had passed after transplant, T-cell counts and diversity came mostly from newly produced T cells.

The CDR3 is made up of 16 amino acids. V was clipped by 5 bases and J by 0 bases; unmatched bases: 7. Germline V gene lookup returns CDR1 DFQATT and CDR2 SNEGSKA (reference sequence). A library of TCRbeta sequences, prepared with unique molecular identifiers, was generated. One entry per CDR3 protein results from TCRdb running MiXCR on the PCR reads. Among about 640,000 distinct CDR3 sequences listed, over 10% were seen once. This clonotype was detected ten times or more. Antigen unknown. Here the sequenced sample was PBMCs, mostly from graft donor cells, taken 360 days after TCRalphabeta/CD19-depleted stem cell transplant. This chain connects TRBV20-1 to TRBJ2-2; TRBD2 matches at 9 bases. The sequence derives from a male patient younger than 18 who had a stem cell transplant for acute myeloid leukemia, so the T cells may come from the graft donor. The CDR3 region has the DNA TGCAGTGCTCCCCGACTAGCGGACGCGAACACCGGGGAGCTGTTTTTT. Translation gives CSAPRLADANTGELFF.